A selection of T cell receptor beta chains follows, all from one sample in a study of cytomegalovirus exposure and HLA in healthy donors. Produced via immunoSEQ multiplex PCR; TCRdb's table is partial and in-frame only. Of fewer than 130,000 clones listed, approximately 89% are singletons. The specimen sequenced was PBMCs. The receptors come from a woman in her late teens or twenties in good health and CMV-seronegative. CDR3s include the opening cysteine and the closing phenylalanine or tryptophan. The order of the fields is D gene, J gene, clone size, V gene, CDR3 DNA, CDR3 protein. D genes are given only for firm matches. For some rows the clone size is stated as once, few or many, or as a class when expanded; others skip it.

d_call: TRBD1
j_call: TRBJ2-7
clone_size: -
v_call: TRBV6-6
cdr3_nt: TGTGCCAGCAGTCTAAGGACAGGGGCGGCCTACGAGCAGTACTTC
cdr3_aa: CASSLRTGAAYEQYF

d_call: TRBD1
j_call: TRBJ1-3
clone_size: -
v_call: TRBV7-2
cdr3_nt: TGTGCCAGCAGCTCGGGACAGGGAAACACCATATATTTT
cdr3_aa: CASSSGQGNTIYF

d_call: -
j_call: TRBJ2-7
clone_size: -
v_call: TRBV28
cdr3_nt: TGTGCCAGCAGTTGGACTGCGAACACGAACTACGAGCAGTACTTC
cdr3_aa: CASSWTANTNYEQYF

d_call: -
j_call: TRBJ2-3
clone_size: -
v_call: TRBV6-6
cdr3_nt: TGTGCCAGCAAATTAAGGGGGGGTGTAGGTACGCAGTATTTT
cdr3_aa: CASKLRGGVGTQYF

d_call: -
j_call: TRBJ2-5
clone_size: -
v_call: TRBV29-1
cdr3_nt: TGCAGCGTTGAACAGGGAACCCAGTACTTC
cdr3_aa: CSVEQGTQYF

d_call: -
j_call: TRBJ2-2
clone_size: -
v_call: TRBV7-9
cdr3_nt: TGTGCCAGCAGCTTCGGGGACGGGGAGCTGTTTTTT
cdr3_aa: CASSFGDGELFF

d_call: -
j_call: TRBJ2-7
clone_size: -
v_call: TRBV5-1
cdr3_nt: TGCGCCAGCAGCTTGGGTGGGAGATGGGAGCAGTACTTC
cdr3_aa: CASSLGGRWEQYF

d_call: -
j_call: TRBJ1-3
clone_size: -
v_call: TRBV6-5
cdr3_nt: TGTGCCAGCAGTTACGGTACTCGTCCTGGAAACACCATATATTTT
cdr3_aa: CASSYGTRPGNTIYF

d_call: -
j_call: TRBJ1-2
clone_size: -
v_call: TRBV7-2
cdr3_nt: TGTGCCAGCAGCTTAGTCAGGGGCCGGGATGGCTACACCTTC
cdr3_aa: CASSLVRGRDGYTF

d_call: TRBD2
j_call: TRBJ2-1
clone_size: -
v_call: TRBV30
cdr3_nt: TGTGCCTGGAGTGTAGGGGCGGGAGGCCTGAATGAGCAGTTCTTC
cdr3_aa: CAWSVGAGGLNEQFF

d_call: TRBD1
j_call: TRBJ1-2
clone_size: -
v_call: TRBV7-9
cdr3_nt: TGTGCCAGCAGCGCGTTTCCCAGACAGGGCTTAAACTATGGCTACACCTTC
cdr3_aa: CASSAFPRQGLNYGYTF

d_call: -
j_call: TRBJ1-3
clone_size: -
v_call: TRBV28
cdr3_nt: TGTGCCAGCAGTTTAGGGGGGGCTGGAAACACCATATATTTT
cdr3_aa: CASSLGGAGNTIYF

d_call: TRBD2
j_call: TRBJ2-1
clone_size: once
v_call: TRBV4-3
cdr3_nt: TGCGCCAGCAGCCAAGATGGTAGCGGGGGTAACAATGAGCAGTTCTTC
cdr3_aa: CASSQDGSGGNNEQFF

d_call: -
j_call: TRBJ2-2
clone_size: -
v_call: TRBV19
cdr3_nt: TGTGCCAGTAGAGTGCGTATGAACACCGGGGAGCTGTTTTTT
cdr3_aa: CASRVRMNTGELFF

d_call: TRBD2
j_call: TRBJ2-1
clone_size: -
v_call: TRBV19
cdr3_nt: TGTGCCAGTAGTAAGACCCCGGGGGGCTCCTACAATGAGCAGTTCTTC
cdr3_aa: CASSKTPGGSYNEQFF

d_call: -
j_call: TRBJ2-5
clone_size: -
v_call: TRBV7-9
cdr3_nt: TGTGCCAGCAGCTATCAGGGTGGAGAGACCCAGTACTTC
cdr3_aa: CASSYQGGETQYF

d_call: TRBD2
j_call: TRBJ2-7
clone_size: -
v_call: TRBV7-7
cdr3_nt: TGTGCTAGCAGCAAGCTAGCGGGAGGGCCGGGCGAGCAGTACTTC
cdr3_aa: CASSKLAGGPGEQYF

d_call: -
j_call: TRBJ1-2
clone_size: few
v_call: TRBV5-1
cdr3_nt: TGCGCCAGCAGCTTGGTTGTGTCGGACTATGGCTACACCTTC
cdr3_aa: CASSLVVSDYGYTF

d_call: -
j_call: TRBJ1-2
clone_size: -
v_call: TRBV28
cdr3_nt: TGTGCCAGCAGTTTACCCCCGACCCACTATGAAGGCTACACCTTC
cdr3_aa: CASSLPPTHYEGYTF